This TCR beta chain was sequenced for a study of Ad26.COV2.S vaccination and SARS-CoV-2 variants. About this clone: Its matching antigen is unknown.

This table comes from immunoSEQ multiplex PCR, and its TCRdb copy is limited to in-frame clones, with some not included. The sample comprises approximately 400,000 clones, 85% of which are singletons, and around 3.3% rests with the top ten. Described treatment: about 20 received Ad26.COV2.S at low or high dose, single or two shots; five or six received placebo; per-sample allocation not given. Collection of the samples took place on day 63 after the first injection of vaccine or placebo. Spike of the Wuhan-strain SARS-CoV-2 was expressed by an Ad26 vector, which formed the vaccine. Broader study findings: Similar non-spike TCR breadth was observed in recipients of vaccine and of placebo.

CDR1 SGHVS and CDR2 FQNEAQ come from the germline V gene. This CDR3 spans 13 amino acids. V was shortened by 5 bases and J by 6 bases, with 12 bases between the two germline ends. The V gene is TRBV7-8, the J gene TRBJ2-3; no firm D call. The starting material was peripheral blood, obtained in a trial of Ad26.COV2.S vaccine versus placebo. The origin of this receptor is a person aged 18-60 years who received the Ad26.COV2.S COVID-19 vaccine or a placebo. DNA of the CDR3: TGTGCCAGCAGCCCAACAGAGGAGGATACGCAGTATTTT. This translates into CASSPTEEDTQYF. Full variable domain (remainder filled in from reference TRBV7-8 and TRBJ2-3): GAGVSQSPRYKVAKRGQDVALRCDPISGHVSLFWYQQALGQGPEFLTYFQNEAQLDKSGLPSDRFFAERPEGSVSTLKIQRTQQEDSAVYLCASSPTEEDTQYFGPGTRLTVL.